Listed below are T cell receptor beta chains from one sample, sequenced in a study of cytomegalovirus exposure and HLA in healthy donors. The method was immunoSEQ multiplex PCR; TCRdb's version includes in-frame clones alone and lacks a portion of them. The sample lists 140,000 to 150,000 clones; about 70% were seen once. Sequenced material: PBMCs. The receptors come from a woman in her sixties or seventies in good health and CMV-seropositive. Both conserved end residues are part of each CDR3. The D gene is left open where the match is weak. Clone size, where shown, is once, few, many, or a class for clones that have expanded.

V gene,clone size,J gene,D gene,CDR3 DNA,CDR3 protein
TRBV5-4,.,TRBJ2-1,.,TGTGCCAGCAGCTCCCAGAGGGGGGGTGGGGAGATTTGGAATGAGCAGTTCTTC,CASSSQRGGGEIWNEQFF
TRBV27,.,TRBJ2-1,.,TGTGCCAGCAGTCACAGCTCCTACAATGAGCAGTTCTTC,CASSHSSYNEQFF
TRBV2,few,TRBJ2-1,.,TGTGCCAGCATTAGGACATTTTACAATGAGCAGTTCTTC,CASIRTFYNEQFF
TRBV4-2,.,TRBJ2-3,.,TGTGCCAGCAGTCCACAGGGATTAGAGACAGATACGCAGTATTTT,CASSPQGLETDTQYF
TRBV14,few,TRBJ2-3,.,TGTGCCAGCAGCCAAATGCCCGGGAGAGGAACAGATACGCAGTATTTT,CASSQMPGRGTDTQYF
TRBV27,.,TRBJ2-7,TRBD1,TGTGCCAGCAGTTTAAAGTGGACAGGGGACTACGAGCAGTACTTC,CASSLKWTGDYEQYF
TRBV28,.,TRBJ1-1,TRBD1,TGTGCCATCCTCCGGGACAGGGCAGCCACTGAAGCTTTCTTT,CAILRDRAATEAFF
TRBV2,few,TRBJ1-1,.,TGTGCCAGCAGTGTTCGACCCGGGGTGAACACTGAAGCTTTCTTT,CASSVRPGVNTEAFF
TRBV2,.,TRBJ1-2,TRBD1,TGTGCCAGCAGTGACAGGGGGCAATCCTATGGCTACACCTTC,CASSDRGQSYGYTF
TRBV9,.,TRBJ1-1,TRBD1,TGTGCCAGCAGCCAGGGGGGAGGGAACACTGAAGCTTTCTTT,CASSQGGGNTEAFF
TRBV10-3,.,TRBJ2-3,TRBD2,TGTGCCATCAGTGAGGCCCCCGGACTAGCGGGATACACAGATACGCAGTATTTT,CAISEAPGLAGYTDTQYF
TRBV6-1,.,TRBJ2-5,.,TGTGCCAGCAGCGGACATCAAGAGACCCAGTACTTC,CASSGHQETQYF
TRBV5-4,few,TRBJ1-5,TRBD1,TGTGCCAGCAGCCCCCGCGACAGGGGAGGAGACGGCAATCAGCCCCAGCATTTT,CASSPRDRGGDGNQPQHF
TRBV2,.,TRBJ2-2,TRBD2,TGTGCCAGCAGTGTCGGTCTAGCGGGAACCGGGGAGCTGTTTTTT,CASSVGLAGTGELFF
TRBV2,.,TRBJ2-5,TRBD1,TGTGCCAGCAGTGAGAACAGGGGGTGGGAGACCCAGTACTTC,CASSENRGWETQYF
TRBV12-5,.,TRBJ2-3,TRBD1,TGTGCTAGTGGTACAGGGGGAGGAGATACGCAGTATTTT,CASGTGGGDTQYF
TRBV7-8,.,TRBJ2-6,.,TGTGCCAGCAGCTTAGAGGGGGGGCTTGGGGCCAACGTCCTGACTTTC,CASSLEGGLGANVLTF
TRBV11-2,few,TRBJ1-3,.,TGTGCCAGCAGCTCAAGGGGGGGCTCTGGAAACACCATATATTTT,CASSSRGGSGNTIYF
TRBV28,.,TRBJ1-1,.,TGTGCCAGCAGCTCCGCCCTGGTCGGAGCTTTCTTT,CASSSALVGAFF
TRBV19,.,TRBJ2-3,.,TGTGCCAGTAGTATTGAAGCGGCTGGGACAGATACGCAGTATTTT,CASSIEAAGTDTQYF
TRBV9,.,TRBJ2-2,TRBD2,TGTGCCAGCAGCGTGGGACTAGCGGGAGGTATCGGGGAGCTGTTTTTT,CASSVGLAGGIGELFF
TRBV6-5,few,TRBJ1-1,.,TGTGCCAGCAGTTACCGGGATGACACTGAAGCTTTCTTT,CASSYRDDTEAFF
TRBV10-3,.,TRBJ1-1,.,TGTGCCCACTCGACAGGCTTACCTAACACTGAAGCTTTCTTT,CAHSTGLPNTEAFF
TRBV6-6,few,TRBJ1-4,.,TGTGCCAGCAGTTACTCCGGTGAAAAACTGTTTTTT,CASSYSGEKLFF
TRBV10-3,.,TRBJ2-5,TRBD2,TGTGCCATCAGTGACTCGGGCGGGAGTGCGCTTGGAGAGACCCAGTACTTC,CAISDSGGSALGETQYF
TRBV19,.,TRBJ1-2,.,TGTGCCAGTAGTATAGGGCAGGGAAGAAACTATGGCTACACCTTC,CASSIGQGRNYGYTF
TRBV30,.,TRBJ2-1,TRBD2,TGTGCATTTGCGTCTAGCGGAGTCAACTACTACAATGAGCAGTTCTTC,CAFASSGVNYYNEQFF
TRBV5-1,few,TRBJ1-1,.,TGCGCCAGCAGCTCGTCGGCAGGGGAATATACTGAAGCTTTCTTT,CASSSSAGEYTEAFF
TRBV28,.,TRBJ1-1,.,TGTGCCAGCAGCCGGATAGGGGTTGGCACTGAAGCTTTCTTT,CASSRIGVGTEAFF
TRBV7-2,.,TRBJ2-7,TRBD1,TGTGCCAGCAGCTTAGGGGACAGCAGCTCCTACGAGCAGTACTTC,CASSLGDSSSYEQYF
TRBV27,.,TRBJ1-5,TRBD1,TGTGCCAGCAGACCCCTCGTCGGGGACAGGGGAGGCAATCAGCCCCAGCATTTT,CASRPLVGDRGGNQPQHF
TRBV5-1,.,TRBJ2-5,TRBD2,TGCGCCAGCAGGACTAGCGGAGGCAAAGAGACCCAGTACTTC,CASRTSGGKETQYF
TRBV5-1,once,TRBJ1-5,.,TGCGCCAGCAGCTTGGACGGGGGAACCAATCAGCCCCAGCATTTT,CASSLDGGTNQPQHF
TRBV5-1,few,TRBJ1-1,.,TGCGCCAGCAGCTTAGGATCAGGAACTTTCAACACTGAAGCTTTCTTT,CASSLGSGTFNTEAFF
TRBV28,.,TRBJ1-1,TRBD1,TGTGCCAGCAGCTGGACCCGGACAGGGACTGAAGCTTTCTTT,CASSWTRTGTEAFF
TRBV27,.,TRBJ2-7,TRBD2,TGTGCCAGCAGGGCTAGCGGGAGTTACGAGCAGTACTTC,CASRASGSYEQYF
TRBV7-6,.,TRBJ2-2,TRBD2,TGTGCCAGCAGCCCCCCGGCGGGAGTCACCGGGGAGCTGTTTTTT,CASSPPAGVTGELFF
TRBV25-1,once,TRBJ1-4,.,TGTGCCAGCAGTCCCTATACTACAACTAATGAAAAACTGTTTTTT,CASSPYTTTNEKLFF
TRBV11-1,.,TRBJ1-1,.,TGTGCCAGCAGCTTAACTGAGATGAAGAACACTGAAGCTTTCTTT,CASSLTEMKNTEAFF
TRBV5-1,.,TRBJ2-7,TRBD2,TGCGCCAGCAGCCTGGGACTAGGTTTCTACGAGCAGTACTTC,CASSLGLGFYEQYF
TRBV7-8,.,TRBJ1-2,.,TGTGCCAGCAGCTTGTGGCAGGCCGATGGCTACACCTTC,CASSLWQADGYTF
TRBV2,.,TRBJ1-1,TRBD1,TGTGCCAGCAAAAACAGGGGTGGCACTGAAGCTTTCTTT,CASKNRGGTEAFF
TRBV6-5,few,TRBJ2-7,.,TGTGCCACCCGACGAGGTAGGGACACACACTACGAGCAGTACTTC,CATRRGRDTHYEQYF
TRBV2,.,TRBJ2-7,.,TGTGCCAGCAGTGAAGATCGAGATGAGCAGTACTTC,CASSEDRDEQYF
TRBV6-5,.,TRBJ2-1,.,TGTGCCAGCAGTTCCACTCTAGCCGCCAATGAGCAGTTCTTC,CASSSTLAANEQFF
TRBV28,.,TRBJ1-3,.,TGTGCCAGCAGTCTCTCTGGAAACACCATATATTTT,CASSLSGNTIYF
TRBV28,.,TRBJ2-1,.,TGTGCCAGCAGCCTTACTCCCGGGACATTAGGGTCCTACAATGAGCAGTTCTTC,CASSLTPGTLGSYNEQFF
TRBV5-1,.,TRBJ2-7,TRBD2,TGCGCCAGCAGCCCGACTAGCGGGAACTACGAGCAGTACTTC,CASSPTSGNYEQYF
TRBV20-1,.,TRBJ2-1,.,TGCAGGGCGACTTCCTACAATGAGCAGTTCTTC,CRATSYNEQFF
TRBV7-3,.,TRBJ2-2,.,TGTGCCAGCAGCCCCGGACTGAGGAACACCGGGGAGCTGTTTTTT,CASSPGLRNTGELFF
TRBV6-4,.,TRBJ1-2,.,TGTGCCAGCAGTGACTCGGAGTCTGGAGGGAGGAATGGTGGCTACACCTTC,CASSDSESGGRNGGYTF
TRBV7-9,.,TRBJ2-5,TRBD2,TGTGCCACTACAAGGACTAGCGGGCGAGAGACCCAGTACTTC,CATTRTSGRETQYF
TRBV6-5,.,TRBJ2-1,.,TGTGCCAGCAGTACGACTCCCGGAGGCTACAATGAGCAGTTCTTC,CASSTTPGGYNEQFF